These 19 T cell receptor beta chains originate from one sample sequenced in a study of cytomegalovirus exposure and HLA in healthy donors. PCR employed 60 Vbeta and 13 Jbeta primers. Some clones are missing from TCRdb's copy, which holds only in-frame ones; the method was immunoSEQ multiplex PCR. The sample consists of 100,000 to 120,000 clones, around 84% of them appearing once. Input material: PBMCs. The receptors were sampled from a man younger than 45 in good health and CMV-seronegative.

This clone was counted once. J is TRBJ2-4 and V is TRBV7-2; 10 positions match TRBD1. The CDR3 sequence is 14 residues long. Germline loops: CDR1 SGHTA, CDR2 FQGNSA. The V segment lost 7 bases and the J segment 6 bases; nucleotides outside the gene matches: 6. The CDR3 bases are TGTGCCAGCATCAGGGACAGGGGAGGAAACATTCAGTACTTC. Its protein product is CASIRDRGGNIQYF.

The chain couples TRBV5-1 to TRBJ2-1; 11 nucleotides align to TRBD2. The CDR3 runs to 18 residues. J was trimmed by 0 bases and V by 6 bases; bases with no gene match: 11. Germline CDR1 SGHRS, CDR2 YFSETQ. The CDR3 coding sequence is TGCGCCAGCAAAAAACTAGCGGGAGTTCTAAGCTCCTACAATGAGCAGTTCTTC. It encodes CASKKLAGVLSSYNEQFF.

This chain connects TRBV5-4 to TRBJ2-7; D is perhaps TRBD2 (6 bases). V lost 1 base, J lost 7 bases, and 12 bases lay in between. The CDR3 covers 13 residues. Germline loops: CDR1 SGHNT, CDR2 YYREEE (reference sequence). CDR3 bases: TGTGCCAGCAGCTTGATGCAGGGAGGTGAGCAGTACTTC. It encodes CASSLMQGGEQYF. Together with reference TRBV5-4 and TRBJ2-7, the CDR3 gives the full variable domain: ETGVTQSPTHLIKTRGQQVTLRCSSQSGHNTVSWYQQALGQGPQFIFQYYREEENGRGNFPPRFSGLQFPNYSSELNVNALELDDSALYLCASSLMQGGEQYFGPGTRLTVT.

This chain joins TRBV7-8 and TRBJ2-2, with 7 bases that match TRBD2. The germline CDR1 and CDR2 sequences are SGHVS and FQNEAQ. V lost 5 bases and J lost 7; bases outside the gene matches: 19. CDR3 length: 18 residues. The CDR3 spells CASSPNARGKSMDGELFF. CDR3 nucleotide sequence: TGTGCCAGCAGCCCTAATGCGCGGGGGAAATCAATGGACGGGGAGCTGTTTTTT.

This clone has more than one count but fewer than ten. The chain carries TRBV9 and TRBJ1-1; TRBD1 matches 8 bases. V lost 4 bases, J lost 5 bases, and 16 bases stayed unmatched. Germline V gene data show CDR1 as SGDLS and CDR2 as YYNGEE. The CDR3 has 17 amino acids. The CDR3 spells CASSPRQGIDFDTEAFF. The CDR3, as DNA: TGTGCCAGCAGCCCTCGACAGGGGATCGATTTTGATACTGAAGCTTTCTTT. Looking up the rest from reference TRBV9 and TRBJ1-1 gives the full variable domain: DSGVTQTPKHLITATGQRVTLRCSPRSGDLSVYWYQQSLDQGLQFLIQYYNGEERAKGNILERFSAQQFPDLHSELNLSSLELGDSALYFCASSPRQGIDFDTEAFFGQGTRLTVV.

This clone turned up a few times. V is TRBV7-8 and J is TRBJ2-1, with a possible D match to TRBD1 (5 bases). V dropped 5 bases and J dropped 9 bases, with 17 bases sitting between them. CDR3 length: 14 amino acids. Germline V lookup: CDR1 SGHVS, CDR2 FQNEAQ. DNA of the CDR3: TGTGCCAGCAGCGGCCAGGGTTGGTCGAGTGAGCAGTTCTTC. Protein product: CASSGQGWSSEQFF.

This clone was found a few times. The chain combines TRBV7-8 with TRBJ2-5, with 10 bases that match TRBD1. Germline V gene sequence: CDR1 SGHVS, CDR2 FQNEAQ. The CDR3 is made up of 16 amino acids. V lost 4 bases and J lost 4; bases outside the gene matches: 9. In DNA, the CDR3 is TGTGCCAGCAGCTCTAGGGGACAGGGGTTCCTAGAGACCCAGTACTTC. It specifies CASSSRGQGFLETQYF.

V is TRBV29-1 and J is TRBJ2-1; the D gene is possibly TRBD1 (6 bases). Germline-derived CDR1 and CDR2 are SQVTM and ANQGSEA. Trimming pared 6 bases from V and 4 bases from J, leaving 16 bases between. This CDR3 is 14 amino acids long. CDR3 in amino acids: CSVGYSGAYNEQFF. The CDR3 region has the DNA TGCAGCGTGGGGTATTCAGGGGCGTACAATGAGCAGTTCTTC.

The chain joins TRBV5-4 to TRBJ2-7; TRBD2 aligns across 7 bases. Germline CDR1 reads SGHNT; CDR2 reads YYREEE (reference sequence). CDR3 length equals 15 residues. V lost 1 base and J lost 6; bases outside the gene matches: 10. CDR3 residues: CASSLRRGRGGEQYF. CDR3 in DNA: TGTGCCAGCAGCTTGAGGCGGGGGAGGGGCGGCGAGCAGTACTTC.

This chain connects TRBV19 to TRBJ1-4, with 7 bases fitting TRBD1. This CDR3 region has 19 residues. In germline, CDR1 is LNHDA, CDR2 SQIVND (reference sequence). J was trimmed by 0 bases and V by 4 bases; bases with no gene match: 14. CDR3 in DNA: TGTGCCAGTAGTACCTTACCCGGGACAGATGTAACAACTAATGAAAAACTGTTTTTT. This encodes CASSTLPGTDVTTNEKLFF.

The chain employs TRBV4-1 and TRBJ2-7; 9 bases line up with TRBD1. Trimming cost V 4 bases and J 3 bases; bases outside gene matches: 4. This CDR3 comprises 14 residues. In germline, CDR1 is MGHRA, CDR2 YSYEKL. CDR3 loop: CASSPGTGLYEQYF. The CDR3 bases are TGCGCCAGCAGCCCCGGGACAGGGCTCTACGAGCAGTACTTC.

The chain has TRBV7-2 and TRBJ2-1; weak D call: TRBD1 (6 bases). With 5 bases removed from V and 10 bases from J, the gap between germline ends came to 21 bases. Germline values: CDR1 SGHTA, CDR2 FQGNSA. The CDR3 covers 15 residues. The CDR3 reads CASSEVTRMRGEQFF. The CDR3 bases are TGTGCCAGCAGCGAGGTGACCAGGATGAGGGGGGAGCAGTTCTTC.

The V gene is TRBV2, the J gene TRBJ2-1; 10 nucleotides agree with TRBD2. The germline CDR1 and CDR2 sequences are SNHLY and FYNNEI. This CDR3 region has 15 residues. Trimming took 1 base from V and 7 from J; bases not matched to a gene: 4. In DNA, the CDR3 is TGTGCCAGCAGTGAAGGGACTAGCGGCGGAAATGAGCAGTTCTTC. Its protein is CASSEGTSGGNEQFF.

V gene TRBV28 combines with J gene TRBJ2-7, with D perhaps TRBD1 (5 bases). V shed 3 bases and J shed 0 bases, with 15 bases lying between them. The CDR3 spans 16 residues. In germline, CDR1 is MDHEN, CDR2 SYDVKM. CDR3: CASSFQMTDFSYEQYF. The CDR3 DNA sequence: TGTGCCAGCAGTTTCCAGATGACAGATTTCTCCTACGAGCAGTACTTC. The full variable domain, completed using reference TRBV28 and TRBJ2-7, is DVKVTQSSRYLVKRTGEKVFLECVQDMDHENMFWYRQDPGLGLRLIYFSYDVKMKEKGDIPEGYSVSREKKERFSLILESASTNQTSMYLCASSFQMTDFSYEQYFGPGTRLTVT.

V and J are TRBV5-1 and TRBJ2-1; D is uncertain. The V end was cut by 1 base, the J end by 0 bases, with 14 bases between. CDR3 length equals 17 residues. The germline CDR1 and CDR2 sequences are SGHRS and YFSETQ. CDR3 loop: CASSLLFLRDSYNEQFF. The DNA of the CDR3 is TGCGCCAGCAGCTTGCTCTTCCTCCGAGACTCCTACAATGAGCAGTTCTTC.

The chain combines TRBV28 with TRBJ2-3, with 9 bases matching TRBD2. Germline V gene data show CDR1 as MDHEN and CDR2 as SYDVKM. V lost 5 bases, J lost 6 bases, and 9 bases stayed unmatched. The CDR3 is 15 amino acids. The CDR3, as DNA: TGTGCCAGCAGTCCCGCGGGAGGGCCGGCGGATACGCAGTATTTT. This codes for CASSPAGGPADTQYF.

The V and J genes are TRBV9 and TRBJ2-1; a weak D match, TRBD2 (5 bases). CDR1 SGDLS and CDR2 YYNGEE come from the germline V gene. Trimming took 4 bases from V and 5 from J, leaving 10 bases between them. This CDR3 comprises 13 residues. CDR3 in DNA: TGTGCCAGCAGCCCTAGCAGGAACAATGAGCAGTTCTTC. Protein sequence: CASSPSRNNEQFF.

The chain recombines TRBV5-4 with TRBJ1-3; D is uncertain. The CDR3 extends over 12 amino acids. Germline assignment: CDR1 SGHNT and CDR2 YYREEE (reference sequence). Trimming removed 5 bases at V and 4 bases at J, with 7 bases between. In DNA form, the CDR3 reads TGTGCCAGCAGTGGAGACGGAAACACCATATATTTT. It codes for CASSGDGNTIYF.

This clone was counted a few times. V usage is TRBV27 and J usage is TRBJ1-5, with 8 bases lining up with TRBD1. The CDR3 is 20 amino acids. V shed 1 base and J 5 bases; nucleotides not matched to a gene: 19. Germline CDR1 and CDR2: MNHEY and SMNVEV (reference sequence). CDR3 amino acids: CASSLWGRPGGSLRDQPQHF. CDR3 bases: TGTGCCAGCAGTTTATGGGGGAGGCCAGGGGGCTCCCTTCGGGATCAGCCCCAGCATTTT.